The 32 T cell receptor beta chains listed next were all sequenced from one sample in a study of response to subunit inactivated influenza vaccine. A single record per CDR3 protein comes from TCRdb applying MiXCR to the RT-PCR reads. The profile shows under 950,000 distinct CDR3 sequences, approximately 21% of them singletons. This material consisted of PBMCs from blood, taken less than 6 days after vaccination. Source of these receptors: a man aged 50-60 years who received an inactivated influenza vaccine.

V is TRBV24-1 and J is TRBJ2-7; TRBD1 matches 7 bases. The CDR3 spans 13 residues. The V and J ends lost 6 bases and 5 bases, in that order; junction bases with no gene match: 6. CDR1 and CDR2 (germline): KGHDR, SFDVKD. The DNA for the CDR3 is TGTGCCACCAGTCTAACAGGGGCGCACGAGCAGTACTTC. It translates to CATSLTGAHEQYF.

V usage is TRBV18 and J usage is TRBJ2-1, with 13 bases identical to TRBD2. The CDR3 runs to 16 residues. V lost 5 bases, J lost 5 bases, and 6 bases stayed unmatched. Germline-derived CDR1 and CDR2 are KGHSH and LQKENI. The CDR3 bases are TGTGCCAGCTCATCTTGGACTAGCGGGAGTCACAATGAGCAGTTCTTC. This codes for CASSSWTSGSHNEQFF.

CDR3 nucleotide sequence: TGTGCCAGCAGCGTAGCTACGGGGGTATCCTACAATGAGCAGTTCTTC. It yields the protein CASSVATGVSYNEQFF. The chain employs TRBV9 and TRBJ2-1, with D possibly TRBD2 on 6 matching bases. The CDR3 has 16 amino acids. Deletions cut 0 bases from V and 1 base from J, with 11 bases between. CDR1 is SGDLS, CDR2 YYNGEE, per germline.

The chain recombines TRBV18 with TRBJ2-1, with TRBD1 matching 8 bases. This CDR3 is built from 19 residues. Germline values: CDR1 KGHSH, CDR2 LQKENI. V lost 2 bases to trimming and J lost 1 base; unmatched junction nucleotides: 13. The CDR3: CASSPFSQGGSASYNEQFF. The CDR3 DNA is TGTGCCAGCTCACCATTCTCACAGGGGGGTTCAGCGTCCTACAATGAGCAGTTCTTC.

This rearrangement joins TRBV4-3 to TRBJ2-7; 8 bases are a match to TRBD1. Germline CDR1 is LGHNA and CDR2 is YSLEER. V lost 4 bases, J lost 3 bases, and 8 bases stayed unmatched. This CDR3 is 15 amino acids long. CDR3 loop: CASSRSGQGNYEQYF. The CDR3 region has the DNA TGCGCCAGCAGCCGCTCAGGACAGGGAAACTACGAGCAGTACTTC.

This chain connects TRBV10-3 to TRBJ1-2; D perhaps matches TRBD1 (5 bases). Trimming took off 3 bases at V and 0 bases at J, with 17 bases between the two ends. CDR1 is ENHRY and CDR2 is SYGVKD in the germline V gene. The CDR3 consists of 17 residues. CDR3 amino acids: CAISESAPWGANYGYTF. CDR3 sequence (DNA): TGTGCCATCAGTGAATCTGCACCTTGGGGCGCTAACTATGGCTACACCTTC.

This clonotype turned up a few times. The chain joins TRBV20-1 to TRBJ2-7; D remains unclear. Germline CDR1 is DFQATT and CDR2 is SNEGSKA (reference sequence). Between the trimmed V and J ends, which lost 2 bases and 3 bases, there was a span of 14 bases. The CDR3 is made up of 14 amino acids. The CDR3 sequence is CSARHRTNYYEQYF. As DNA, the CDR3 is TGCAGTGCTAGACACCGGACCAATTACTACGAGCAGTACTTC.

The rearrangement joins TRBV20-1 to TRBJ1-1; no definite D call. In germline, CDR1 is DFQATT, CDR2 SNEGSKA (reference sequence). The ends were cut back, 0 bases at V and 1 base at J, with 9 bases in the middle. The length of the CDR3 is 14 residues. The CDR3 coding sequence is TGCAGTGCTAGAGATCCTGGGCCGAACACTGAAGCTTTCTTT. Protein: CSARDPGPNTEAFF.

The chain couples TRBV12-3 or TRBV12-4 to TRBJ2-4; the D call may be TRBD1 or TRBD2 (5 bases each). The germline V and J ends were trimmed by 5 bases and 9 bases, with 17 bases remaining between them. The CDR3 is made up of 14 amino acids. The CDR3 nucleotides read TGTGCCAGCAGTACCGGGACCGCGATAGGCATTCAGTACTTC. It yields the protein CASSTGTAIGIQYF.

This clonotype was seen only once. The chain carries TRBV29-1 and TRBJ2-7; D gene unclear. Germline CDR1 reads SQVTM; CDR2 reads ANQGSEA. The germline V and J ends were trimmed by 5 bases and 3 bases, with 14 bases remaining between them. The CDR3 has 13 amino acids. In DNA, the CDR3 is TGCAGCGTTAGACTGGGCGTTCACTACGAGCAGTACTTC. Protein sequence: CSVRLGVHYEQYF.

V is TRBV24-1 and J is TRBJ2-7; 11 bases map to TRBD2. CDR3 length: 16 residues. J lost 4 bases, V lost 4 bases, and 8 bases had no gene match. CDR1 is KGHDR, CDR2 SFDVKD, per germline. CDR3 amino acids: CATSEAGTSGQYEQYF. The CDR3 DNA reads TGTGCCACCAGTGAGGCCGGGACTAGCGGACAGTACGAGCAGTACTTC.

This clonotype was picked up a small number of times. The chain couples TRBV12-3 or TRBV12-4 to TRBJ2-1, with TRBD2 matching 9 bases. V was clipped by 5 bases and J by 7 bases; unmatched bases: 9. The CDR3 is 15 residues long. CDR3 sequence reads: CASSRGAGGNNEQFF. The CDR3 region has the DNA TGTGCCAGCAGTAGGGGTGCGGGAGGGAATAATGAGCAGTTCTTC.

The chain carries TRBV5-6 and TRBJ2-5; maybe TRBD1 (6 bases). V was pared by 2 bases and J by 4 bases, with 21 bases between. From germline, CDR1 is SGHDT and CDR2 YYEEEE. This CDR3 comprises 17 residues. CDR3 amino acids: CASSFSPGTRPPETQYF. CDR3 sequence (DNA): TGTGCCAGCAGCTTCAGTCCAGGGACACGGCCCCCAGAGACCCAGTACTTC.

V and J are TRBV6-5 and TRBJ2-6; D remains unclear. Germline assignment: CDR1 MNHEY and CDR2 SVGAGI. Trimming left V 0 bases short and J 2 bases short, with 8 bases between. The length of the CDR3 is 16 residues. As DNA, the CDR3 is TGTGCCAGCAGTTACTCGAGTAGGGCTGGGGCCAACGTCCTGACTTTC. Translating gives CASSYSSRAGANVLTF.

This clonotype was observed at least ten times. The V and J genes are TRBV12-3 or TRBV12-4 and TRBJ2-1, with 12 bases aligning to TRBD2. The CDR3 runs 16 residues. V lost 3 bases to trimming and J lost 2 bases; unmatched junction nucleotides: 2. The CDR3 here is CASSFGLAGTYNEQFF. Written as DNA, the CDR3 is TGTGCCAGCAGTTTCGGACTAGCGGGGACCTACAATGAGCAGTTCTTC.

The chain links TRBV24-1 to TRBJ2-1; D may be TRBD1 (7 bases). The CDR3 length is 13 residues. V was clipped by 5 bases and J by 9 bases, with 13 bases between them. Germline assignment: CDR1 KGHDR and CDR2 SFDVKD. The CDR3 loop is CATSVIQGGEQFF. CDR3 DNA: TGTGCCACCAGTGTCATCCAGGGGGGTGAGCAGTTCTTC.

The genes are TRBV29-1 and TRBJ2-1; the D gene is possibly TRBD2 (7 bases). The ends were cut back, 6 bases at V and 8 bases at J, with 17 bases in the middle. CDR1 is SQVTM and CDR2 is ANQGSEA in the germline V gene. CDR3 size: 13 residues. This chain's CDR3 is CSVAGRGTDEQFF. CDR3 DNA: TGCAGCGTAGCGGGGAGGGGGACGGATGAGCAGTTCTTC.

This clonotype was counted a single time. V usage is TRBV5-1 and J usage is TRBJ2-5; maybe TRBD1 (6 bases). With 4 bases removed from V and 5 bases from J, the gap between germline ends came to 18 bases. Germline values: CDR1 SGHRS, CDR2 YFSETQ. The CDR3 is 15 residues long. The CDR3 loop is CASSPTGTPRETQYF. As DNA, the CDR3 is TGCGCCAGCAGCCCTACAGGGACGCCAAGGGAGACCCAGTACTTC.

This chain links TRBV4-2 with TRBJ2-3; 9 bases map to TRBD2. V shed 2 bases, J shed 10 bases, and the junction held 7 bases outside the gene matches. This CDR3 spans 14 amino acids. Germline V gene sequence: CDR1 LGHNA, CDR2 YNFKEQ. The CDR3 sequence is CASSQLQREAAQYF. CDR3 nucleotides: TGTGCCAGCAGCCAATTGCAGCGGGAGGCGGCGCAGTATTTT.

The chain is built from TRBV12-5 and TRBJ2-5; 9 bases match TRBD2. Germline CDR1 is LGHNT and CDR2 is FRNRAP. This CDR3 contains 14 residues. V shed 5 bases and J 5 bases; nucleotides not matched to a gene: 6. CDR3 residues: CASGPGLAGETQYF. DNA of the CDR3: TGTGCTAGTGGTCCGGGACTAGCTGGTGAGACCCAGTACTTC.

This clonotype was found a few times. The genes are TRBV12-3 or TRBV12-4 and TRBJ1-1, with 8 bases lining up with TRBD1. The CDR3 has 15 amino acids. The trim removed 10 bases at V and 4 bases at J, leaving 14 bases unmatched. The CDR3, as DNA: TGTGCCACCCACGGCCTAACAGGGGGATTCACTGAAGCTTTCTTT. It specifies CATHGLTGGFTEAFF.

This clonotype turned up a few times. The chain is built from TRBV12-3 or TRBV12-4 and TRBJ2-3, with D possibly being TRBD2 (5 bases). Deletions cut 6 bases from V and 0 bases from J, with 16 bases between. The CDR3 runs to 16 residues. This CDR3 is CASSIIGGLSTDTQYF. Written as DNA, the CDR3 is TGTGCCAGCAGCATTATTGGTGGACTCAGCACAGATACGCAGTATTTT.

This chain connects TRBV30 to TRBJ1-3; D unclear. V lost 3 bases and J lost 0, with 9 bases in between. The germline V gene has CDR1 GTSNPN and CDR2 SVGIG (reference sequence). This CDR3 has 14 residues. This chain's CDR3 is CAWSLGNSGNTIYF. The CDR3 coding sequence is TGTGCCTGGAGCCTCGGGAACTCTGGAAACACCATATATTTT.

The chain recombines TRBV7-2 with TRBJ2-7; 8 bases line up with TRBD1. This CDR3 comprises 15 residues. The V and J ends lost 5 bases and 0 bases, in that order; junction bases with no gene match: 6. In germline, CDR1 is SGHTA, CDR2 FQGNSA. For the CDR3, the DNA is TGTGCCAGCAGCCCTAGGACAGGGTACTCCTACGAGCAGTACTTC. Protein sequence: CASSPRTGYSYEQYF. The variable domain in full, completed from reference TRBV7-2 and TRBJ2-7, reads GAGVSQSPSNKVTEKGKDVELRCDPISGHTALYWYRQSLGQGLEFLIYFQGNSAPDKSGLPSDRFSAERTGGSVSTLTIQRTQQEDSAVYLCASSPRTGYSYEQYFGPGTRLTVT.

The V and J genes are TRBV20-1 and TRBJ2-3; tentatively, D is TRBD1 (5 bases). This CDR3 has 15 amino acids. Germline loops: CDR1 DFQATT, CDR2 SNEGSKA (reference sequence). Between the trimmed V and J ends, which lost 0 bases and 5 bases, there was a span of 15 bases. The CDR3 region has the DNA TGCAGTGCTAGAGATTCGGCAGGGTTACAAGATACGCAGTATTTT. The encoded protein is CSARDSAGLQDTQYF.

This clonotype has just a few counts. The V gene is TRBV6-5, the J gene TRBJ2-2, with 14 nucleotides matching TRBD2. Germline V gene lookup returns CDR1 MNHEY and CDR2 SVGAGI. This CDR3 is built from 18 residues. Trimming at V came to 2 bases and at J to 5 bases, leaving 7 bases not matched to a gene. The CDR3 DNA reads TGTGCCAGCAGTTACGGGACTAGCGGGAGAGGGAAGACCGGGGAGCTGTTTTTT. It codes for CASSYGTSGRGKTGELFF.

Written as DNA, the CDR3 is TGCAGTGCTAGACCCCCTGCGGGGTTGTTGAGAAATGAGCAGTTCTTC. Translation gives CSARPPAGLLRNEQFF. The chain couples TRBV20-1 to TRBJ2-1; TRBD2 is a possible D gene (6 bases). This CDR3 has 16 residues. CDR1 and CDR2 from the germline V gene are DFQATT and SNEGSKA (reference sequence). V was trimmed by 2 bases and J by 7 bases, leaving 21 bases between them.

This clonotype was detected only a few times. This chain uses TRBV5-5 with TRBJ2-1; 8 bases align to TRBD2. V dropped 2 bases and J dropped 8; count of bases not matched to a gene: 6. CDR1 is SGHKS and CDR2 is YYEKEE in the germline V gene (reference sequence). CDR3 size: 14 residues. CDR3 DNA sequence: TGTGCCAGCAGCTTTTCCCGGGGGGGAGATGAGCAGTTCTTC. Translation: CASSFSRGGDEQFF.

This clonotype has more than one count but fewer than ten. The rearrangement joins TRBV29-1 to TRBJ2-1; possible D gene TRBD2, 6 bases. This CDR3 contains 16 residues. V was clipped by 1 base and J by 2 bases, with 15 bases between them. Germline CDR1 and CDR2: SQVTM and ANQGSEA. The CDR3 DNA reads TGCAGCGTTGAAGGGCAGTGGGGGGACGCCTACAATGAGCAGTTCTTC. Its protein is CSVEGQWGDAYNEQFF.

In its sample, this clonotype was seen many times. The chain links TRBV7-8 to TRBJ2-1, with D possibly TRBD1 on 6 matching bases. Germline assignment: CDR1 SGHVS and CDR2 FQNEAQ. CDR3 length equals 15 residues. Trimming took off 5 bases at V and 6 bases at J, with 17 bases between the two ends. The CDR3 here is CASSPPSRGSNEQFF. CDR3 DNA sequence: TGTGCCAGCAGCCCCCCTTCCAGGGGTTCCAATGAGCAGTTCTTC.

The rearrangement links TRBV11-1 to TRBJ2-1; 8 bases align to TRBD1. V dropped 5 bases and J dropped 9; count of bases not matched to a gene: 6. Germline V gene data show CDR1 as SGHAT and CDR2 as FQDESV (reference sequence). The CDR3 totals 13 residues. CDR3 in amino acids: CASSLDRGAEQFF. The CDR3 nucleotides are TGTGCCAGCAGCCTAGACAGGGGTGCTGAGCAGTTCTTC.

This clonotype has just a few counts. The rearrangement uses TRBV12-3 or TRBV12-4 and TRBJ2-2; the match to TRBD1 covers 7 bases. This CDR3 is 16 amino acids long. V gave up 7 bases and J gave up 3 bases; unmatched junction bases: 11. CDR3 nucleotide sequence: TGTGCCAGCACTTCTTACGAGCAGGGGGACACCGGGGAGCTGTTTTTT. Its translation: CASTSYEQGDTGELFF.